Shown below are 26 T cell receptor beta chains from a single sample sequenced in a study of Ad26.COV2.S vaccination and SARS-CoV-2 variants (dated by TCRdb to about 2021). The treatment or condition label for this specimen denotes: about 20 received Ad26.COV2.S at low or high dose, single or two shots; a few received placebo; per-sample allocation not given. For vaccine and placebo recipients, the sequenced repertoires came from samples collected on day 63 after the first injection. Library preparation employed the immunoSEQ multiplex PCR assay. Here the immuneACCESS table is served through TCRdb, limited to in-frame sequences with V and J called. Missing clones are a known gap in these copies; in checked studies unresolved V genes cover under half, and the rest lacks a known reason. The sample records some 370,000 clones, around 82% of which are singletons. The top ten clonotypes cover about 8% of the sample.

Specimen: peripheral blood, collected in a trial of Ad26.COV2.S vaccine versus placebo. The receptors originated from a person between 18 and 59 years old who received the Ad26.COV2.S COVID-19 vaccine or a placebo.

The chain carries TRBV19 and TRBJ1-2; tentative D call: TRBD1 (6 bases). The CDR3 consists of 19 residues. Between the trimmed V and J ends, which lost 2 bases and 1 base, there was a span of 23 bases. Germline CDR1 and CDR2: LNHDA and SQIVND (reference sequence). Here the CDR3 DNA reads TGTGCCAGTAGTATATCCCTGAACCAAGTAAGCAGGGGTAACTATGGCTACACCTTC. Its translation: CASSISLNQVSRGNYGYTF.

In regard to this clone: Germline and junction disagree at one end, which may indicate a read error. The chain employs TRBV6-6 and TRBJ1-1; the D gene is possibly TRBD1 (5 bases). This CDR3 has 10 residues. Germline CDR1 is MNHNY and CDR2 is SVGAGI (reference sequence). The CDR3 loop reads CASIGTGAFF. Written as DNA, the CDR3 is TGTGCCAGCATAGGGACTGGAGCTTTCTTT.

The chain has TRBV29-1 and TRBJ2-5; 16 nucleotides match TRBD2. CDR3 length equals 14 residues. J lost 9 bases, V lost 3 bases, and 4 bases had no gene match. Germline lookup yields CDR1 SQVTM and CDR2 ANQGSEA. CDR3: CSVDEGLAGGSQYF. The CDR3 coding sequence is TGCAGCGTTGATGAGGGACTAGCGGGAGGGTCCCAGTACTTC.

This clone was picked up one time. The V call is TRBV18, the J call TRBJ1-1; D is perhaps TRBD1 (5 bases). V was shortened by 6 bases and J by 4 bases, with 27 bases between the two germline ends. Germline V lookup: CDR1 KGHSH, CDR2 LQKENI. This CDR3 has 18 residues. CDR3 nucleotides: TGTGCCAGCTCTCCTAGCTTATACAGTCAGGGTGCAGCCACTGAAGCTTTCTTT. Encoded protein: CASSPSLYSQGAATEAFF.

This clone occurred a few times. V usage is TRBV7-2 and J usage is TRBJ1-6; no firm D call. Germline-derived CDR1 and CDR2 are SGHTA and FQGNSA. V dropped 4 bases and J dropped 7 bases, with 14 bases sitting between them. The CDR3 extends over 15 amino acids. This chain's CDR3 is CASSSSRLLNSPLHF. The CDR3 DNA follows: TGTGCCAGCAGCTCGAGTAGACTTCTGAATTCACCCCTCCACTTT.

The V call is TRBV6-2 or TRBV6-3, the J call TRBJ2-7; 8 nucleotides agree with TRBD2. V was clipped by 6 bases and J by 3 bases; unmatched bases: 10. This CDR3 is 15 amino acids long. Germline V gene data show CDR1 as MNHEY and CDR2 as SVGEGT. The CDR3 loop is CASSPHGLAGYEQYF. CDR3 in DNA: TGTGCCAGCAGCCCCCACGGCCTAGCGGGCTACGAGCAGTACTTC.

A remark on this clone: At one end the junction does not follow the germline gene, possibly because of a read error. V gene TRBV5-4 combines with J gene TRBJ2-3; D is unclear. Looked up from germline, CDR1 is SGHNT and CDR2 is YYREEE (reference sequence). The CDR3 loop spans 17 amino acids. As DNA, the CDR3 is TGTGCCAGCAGCTTGGCGAATTTGCGGAGCCTCACATATACGCAGTATTTT. It translates to CASSLANLRSLTYTQYF.

The chain is built from TRBV12-3 or TRBV12-4 and TRBJ2-7, with 9 bases aligning to TRBD1. J was trimmed by 5 bases and V by 7 bases; bases with no gene match: 6. This CDR3 has 13 amino acids. The CDR3 DNA reads as TGTGCCAGCACCCGACAGGGGGGGAACGAGCAGTACTTC. This codes for CASTRQGGNEQYF.

In nucleotides, the CDR3 is TGTGCCAGCAGCAGTATAAGGTTTCACAATGAGCAGTTCTTC. This sequence encodes CASSSIRFHNEQFF. The chain combines TRBV11-2 with TRBJ2-1; no clear D gene. V lost 5 bases to trimming and J lost 5 bases, with 13 bases between them. This CDR3 has 14 amino acids. CDR1 and CDR2 from the germline V gene are SGHAT and FQNNGV.

The chain links TRBV6-6 to TRBJ1-5; D gene unclear. The CDR3 sequence is 12 residues long. In germline, CDR1 is MNHNY, CDR2 SVGAGI (reference sequence). V was clipped by 7 bases and J by 6 bases, with 10 bases between them. The CDR3 bases are TGTGCCAGCACGACGTATGGTCAGCCCCAGCATTTT. This sequence encodes CASTTYGQPQHF.

This chain links TRBV3-1 (or the pseudogene TRBV3-2) with TRBJ1-6; D may be TRBD1 (5 bases). Germline loops: CDR1 LGHDT, CDR2 YNNKEL (reference sequence). This CDR3 contains 16 residues. V lost 0 bases to trimming and J lost 0 bases, with 6 bases between them. The CDR3 region is CASSQDDSSYNSPLHF. CDR3 nucleotides: TGTGCCAGCAGCCAAGATGACAGCTCCTATAATTCACCCCTCCACTTT.

This clone was seen a single time. This chain joins TRBV7-3 and TRBJ1-2, with D hard to call. Deletions cut 1 base from V and 6 bases from J, with 9 bases between. From germline, CDR1 is SGHTA and CDR2 FQGTGA. The CDR3 loop spans 13 amino acids. The CDR3, as DNA: TGTGCCAGCAGCTTAATGGCAGGCCATGGCTACACCTTC. It codes for CASSLMAGHGYTF.

The rearrangement uses TRBV11-2 and TRBJ2-3; the D gene could be TRBD1 or TRBD2 (5 bases each). From germline, CDR1 is SGHAT and CDR2 FQNNGV. V gave up 5 bases and J gave up 1 base, with 16 bases separating them. CDR3 size: 16 residues. CDR3 nucleotides: TGTGCCAGCAGCCACCGACACCGAGGGGGCACAGATACGCAGTATTTT. Amino acids: CASSHRHRGGTDTQYF.

The V call is TRBV7-9, the J call TRBJ1-2, with a tentative D call TRBD1 (5 bases). Germline loops: CDR1 SEHNR, CDR2 FQNEAQ (reference sequence). The V gene lost 5 bases and the J gene lost 4 bases, with 17 bases spanning the gap. The length of the CDR3 is 15 residues. In DNA form, the CDR3 reads TGTGCCAGCAGCCAAAAGGGGCAGGGAGGCTATGGCTACACCTTC. This sequence encodes CASSQKGQGGYGYTF.

The chain has TRBV30 and TRBJ2-3, with 11 bases fitting TRBD2. The CDR3 is 14 amino acids. In germline, CDR1 is GTSNPN, CDR2 SVGIG (reference sequence). The J segment lost 4 bases and the V segment lost 5 bases, leaving 5 bases of the junction unmatched. The CDR3 region has the DNA TGTGCCTGGGGACTAGCGGGTAGTTCAGATACGCAGTATTTT. Encoded protein: CAWGLAGSSDTQYF.

This chain links TRBV2 with TRBJ2-6; D could derive from TRBD1 or TRBD2 (6 bases each). V was trimmed by 7 bases and J by 4 bases, leaving 14 bases between them. The CDR3 has 15 residues. Germline-derived CDR1 and CDR2 are SNHLY and FYNNEI. In nucleotides, the CDR3 is TGTGCCAGCATAGAGGGGGGAACAGGGGCCAACGTCCTGACTTTC. Its translation is CASIEGGTGANVLTF.

The chain combines TRBV5-1 with TRBJ2-7; 9 bases are shared with TRBD2. Germline V CDR1 and CDR2: SGHRS, YFSETQ. J lost 1 base, V lost 4 bases, and 9 bases had no gene match. The CDR3 runs 16 residues. The CDR3 reads CASSPWLAGDSYEQYF. CDR3 nucleotides: TGCGCCAGCAGCCCTTGGTTAGCGGGGGATTCCTACGAGCAGTACTTC.

This clone was seen only a few times. The chain couples TRBV18 to TRBJ1-6, with D possibly being TRBD1 (5 bases). CDR1 and CDR2 (germline): KGHSH, LQKENI. CDR3 length: 12 residues. V lost 3 bases to trimming and J lost 12 bases, with 9 bases between them. CDR3 amino acids: CASSPGQGPLHF. In DNA form, the CDR3 reads TGTGCCAGCTCACCCGGCCAGGGACCCCTCCACTTT. Based on the CDR3 plus reference TRBV18 and TRBJ1-6, the full variable domain is NAGVMQNPRHLVRRRGQEARLRCSPMKGHSHVYWYRQLPEEGLKFMVYLQKENIIDESGMPKERFSAEFPKEGPSILRIQQVVRGDSAAYFCASSPGQGPLHFGNGTRLTVT.

J is TRBJ2-5 and V is TRBV6-5; the match to TRBD1 covers 8 bases. Trimming removed 6 bases from V and 5 bases from J; junction bases left unmatched: 11. Looked up from germline, CDR1 is MNHEY and CDR2 is SVGAGI. This CDR3 has 15 residues. CDR3 residues: CASSLTQGAVETQYF. CDR3 sequence (DNA): TGTGCCAGCAGCCTCACGCAGGGGGCCGTGGAGACCCAGTACTTC.

The chain has TRBV5-1 and TRBJ1-4; 9 nucleotides line up with TRBD1. V lost 0 bases, J lost 8 bases, and 5 bases stayed unmatched. This CDR3 has 15 residues. Germline loops: CDR1 SGHRS, CDR2 YFSETQ. The CDR3 here is CASSLEGTGQEKLFF. For the CDR3, the DNA is TGCGCCAGCAGCTTGGAGGGGACAGGGCAGGAAAAACTGTTTTTT.

CDR3 sequence: CASSLPWRGAGGQNEQFF. CDR3 bases: TGTGCCAGCAGCTTACCCTGGCGAGGAGCGGGGGGGCAAAATGAGCAGTTCTTC. V usage is TRBV11-2 and J usage is TRBJ2-1, with TRBD2 matching over 10 bases. The trim removed 2 bases at V and 7 bases at J, leaving 14 bases unmatched. This CDR3 has 18 residues. Germline CDR1 SGHAT, CDR2 FQNNGV.

The chain links TRBV6-5 to TRBJ1-3; 8 nucleotides line up with TRBD1. CDR1 is MNHEY and CDR2 is SVGAGI in the germline V gene. V shed 8 bases and J 8 bases; nucleotides not matched to a gene: 8. The CDR3 totals 13 residues. CDR3 sequence (DNA): TGTGCCAGCGGGCAGGGGGCATCGGACACCATATATTTT. Its protein product is CASGQGASDTIYF.

This clone has a single count. V and J are TRBV7-2 and TRBJ2-2, with TRBD1 matching 7 bases. Germline-derived CDR1 and CDR2 are SGHTA and FQGNSA. The CDR3 totals 15 residues. V was clipped by 5 bases and J by 4 bases; unmatched bases: 7. The CDR3 DNA sequence: TGTGCCAGCAGCCAGACAGGGCTTGTCACCGGGGAGCTGTTTTTT. Translating gives CASSQTGLVTGELFF. Looking up the rest from reference TRBV7-2 and TRBJ2-2 gives the full variable domain: GAGVSQSPSNKVTEKGKDVELRCDPISGHTALYWYRQSLGQGLEFLIYFQGNSAPDKSGLPSDRFSAERTGGSVSTLTIQRTQQEDSAVYLCASSQTGLVTGELFFGEGSRLTVL.

The chain is built from TRBV6-2 or TRBV6-3 and TRBJ2-3; TRBD2 matches at 11 bases. This CDR3 region has 17 residues. Germline loops: CDR1 MNHEY, CDR2 SVGEGT. Trimming took 2 bases from V and 6 from J; bases not matched to a gene: 10. The CDR3 bases are TGTGCCAGCAGTTACCCGACTAGCGGGGTGGTTGAGGATACGCAGTATTTT. It is translated as CASSYPTSGVVEDTQYF.

The rearrangement joins TRBV3-1 (or the pseudogene TRBV3-2) to TRBJ1-4; maybe TRBD1 (6 bases). V was pared by 3 bases and J by 6 bases, with 14 bases between. The germline V gene has CDR1 LGHDT and CDR2 YNNKEL (reference sequence). CDR3 size: 15 residues. This CDR3 is CASSQHGTLDEKLFF. The CDR3 region has the DNA TGTGCCAGCAGCCAGCACGGGACATTAGATGAAAAACTGTTTTTT.

This clone is a singleton in its sample. The V and J genes are TRBV7-9 and TRBJ2-7; 13 positions match TRBD2. Germline assignment: CDR1 SEHNR and CDR2 FQNEAQ (reference sequence). The CDR3 is 15 residues long. J gave up 4 bases and V 5 bases, and 5 bases lay outside the gene matches. Here the CDR3 DNA reads TGTGCCAGCAGCATCCGGACTAGCGGGGGATACGAGCAGTACTTC. It translates to CASSIRTSGGYEQYF.